Shown below are 2 T cell receptor beta chains from a single sample sequenced in a study of blood T cell repertoires in COVID-19. The data were produced by immunoSEQ multiplex PCR, yet TCRdb's version contains in-frame clones alone and is incomplete. The data show around 200,000 clones, approximately 83% seen once. Sequences were obtained from peripheral blood. The receptors were sampled from a woman in her thirties with COVID-19, enrolled during active disease.

V and J are TRBV11-2 and TRBJ1-3; 8 bases fit TRBD1. Looked up from germline, CDR1 is SGHAT and CDR2 is FQNNGV. Losses at the gene ends were 5 bases for V and 4 bases for J; bases not matched to a gene: 4. CDR3 length equals 14 residues. The CDR3 here is CASSPTGGGNTIYF. CDR3 nucleotides: TGTGCCAGCAGCCCAACAGGGGGAGGAAACACCATATATTTT.

The chain combines TRBV6-2 or TRBV6-3 with TRBJ1-2; the match to TRBD1 covers 8 bases. With 5 bases clipped from V and 5 bases from J, the junction kept 4 bases outside the gene matches. CDR3 length: 13 residues. Germline CDR1 reads MNHEY; CDR2 reads SVGEGT. The CDR3 coding sequence is TGTGCCAGCAGTCCGGACAGGGAGTATGGCTACACCTTC. Residues: CASSPDREYGYTF.